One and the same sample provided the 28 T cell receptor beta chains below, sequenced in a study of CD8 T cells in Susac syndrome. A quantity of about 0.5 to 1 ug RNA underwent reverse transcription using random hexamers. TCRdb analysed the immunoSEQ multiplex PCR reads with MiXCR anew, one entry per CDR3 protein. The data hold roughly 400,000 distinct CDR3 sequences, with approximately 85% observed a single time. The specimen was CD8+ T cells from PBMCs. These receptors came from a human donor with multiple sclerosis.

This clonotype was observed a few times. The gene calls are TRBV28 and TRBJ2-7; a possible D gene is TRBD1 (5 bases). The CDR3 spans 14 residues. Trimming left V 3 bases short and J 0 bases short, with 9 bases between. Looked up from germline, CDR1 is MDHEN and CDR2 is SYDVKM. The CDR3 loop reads CASSFGAGSYEQYF. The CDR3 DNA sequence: TGTGCCAGCAGTTTTGGGGCCGGCTCCTACGAGCAGTACTTC. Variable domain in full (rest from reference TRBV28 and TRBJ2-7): DVKVTQSSRYLVKRTGEKVFLECVQDMDHENMFWYRQDPGLGLRLIYFSYDVKMKEKGDIPEGYSVSREKKERFSLILESASTNQTSMYLCASSFGAGSYEQYFGPGTRLTVT.

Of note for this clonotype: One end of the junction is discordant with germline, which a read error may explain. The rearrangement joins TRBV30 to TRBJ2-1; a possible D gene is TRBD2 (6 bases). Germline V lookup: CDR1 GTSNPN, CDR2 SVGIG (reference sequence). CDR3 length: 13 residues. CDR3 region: CAGRSSTYNEQFF. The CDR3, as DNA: TGTGCCGGGAGGAGCAGTACCTACAATGAGCAGTTCTTC. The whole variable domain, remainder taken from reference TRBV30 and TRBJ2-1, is SQTIHQWPATLVQPVGSPLSLECTVEGTSNPNLYWYRQAAGRGLQLLFYSVGIGQISSEVPQNLSASRPQDRQFILSSKKLLLSDSGFYLCAGRSSTYNEQFFGPGTRLTVL.

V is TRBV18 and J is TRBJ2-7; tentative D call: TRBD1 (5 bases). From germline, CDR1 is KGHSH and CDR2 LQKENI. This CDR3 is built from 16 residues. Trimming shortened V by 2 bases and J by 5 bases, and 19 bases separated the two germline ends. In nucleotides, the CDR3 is TGTGCCAGCTCACCAGTAGTTCGGCAGGACAATCACGAGCAGTACTTC. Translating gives CASSPVVRQDNHEQYF.

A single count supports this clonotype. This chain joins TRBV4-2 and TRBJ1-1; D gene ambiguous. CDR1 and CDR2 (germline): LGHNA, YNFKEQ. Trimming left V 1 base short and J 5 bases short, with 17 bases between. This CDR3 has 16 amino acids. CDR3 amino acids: CASSQVNEEEGTEAFF. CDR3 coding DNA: TGTGCCAGCAGCCAAGTAAACGAAGAGGAGGGTACTGAAGCTTTCTTT.

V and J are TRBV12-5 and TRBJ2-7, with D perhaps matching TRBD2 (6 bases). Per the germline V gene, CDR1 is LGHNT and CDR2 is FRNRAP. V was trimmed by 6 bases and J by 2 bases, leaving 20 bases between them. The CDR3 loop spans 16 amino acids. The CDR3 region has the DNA TGTGCTAGTGGGGACTATAGTGGGCCAAAAACCTACGAGCAGTACTTC. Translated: CASGDYSGPKTYEQYF.

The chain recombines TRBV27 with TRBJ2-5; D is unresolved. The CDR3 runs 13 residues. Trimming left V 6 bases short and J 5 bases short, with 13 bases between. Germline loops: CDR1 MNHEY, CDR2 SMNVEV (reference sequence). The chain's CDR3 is CASRILESETQYF. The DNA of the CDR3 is TGTGCCAGCAGAATCTTGGAGTCGGAGACCCAGTACTTC.

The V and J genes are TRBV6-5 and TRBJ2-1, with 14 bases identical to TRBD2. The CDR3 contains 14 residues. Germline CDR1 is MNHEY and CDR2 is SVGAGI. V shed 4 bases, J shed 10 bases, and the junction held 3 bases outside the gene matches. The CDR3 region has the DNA TGTGCCAGCAGTTGGACTAGCGGGGGGTCAGAGCAGTTCTTC. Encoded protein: CASSWTSGGSEQFF.

This CDR3 reads CASSAGMMREIQSRAEAFF. CDR3 nucleotides: TGTGCCAGTAGTGCCGGGATGATGCGGGAAATCCAAAGCCGGGCTGAAGCTTTCTTT. The rearrangement joins TRBV19 to TRBJ1-1, with D unresolved. The V end was cut by 5 bases, the J end by 6 bases, with 31 bases between. The germline CDR1 and CDR2 sequences are LNHDA and SQIVND (reference sequence). The CDR3 is 19 amino acids. The full variable domain, completed using reference TRBV19 and TRBJ1-1, is DGGITQSPKYLFRKEGQNVTLSCEQNLNHDAMYWYRQDPGQGLRLIYYSQIVNDFQKGDIAEGYSVSREKKESFPLTVTSAQKNPTAFYLCASSAGMMREIQSRAEAFFGQGTRLTVV.

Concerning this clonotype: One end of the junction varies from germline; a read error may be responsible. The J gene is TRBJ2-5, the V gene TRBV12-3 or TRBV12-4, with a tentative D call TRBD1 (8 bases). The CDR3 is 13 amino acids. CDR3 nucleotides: TGTGCCAGCAGTTTGACAGGGGAGGGTGAGAGACACTTC. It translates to CASSLTGEGERHF.

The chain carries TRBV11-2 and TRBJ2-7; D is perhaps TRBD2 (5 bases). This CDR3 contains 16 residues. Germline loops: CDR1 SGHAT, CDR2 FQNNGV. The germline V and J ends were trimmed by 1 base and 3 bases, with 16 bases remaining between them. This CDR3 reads CASSLASGAGLYEQYF. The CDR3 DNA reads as TGTGCCAGCAGCTTAGCCTCGGGCGCGGGCCTCTACGAGCAGTACTTC.

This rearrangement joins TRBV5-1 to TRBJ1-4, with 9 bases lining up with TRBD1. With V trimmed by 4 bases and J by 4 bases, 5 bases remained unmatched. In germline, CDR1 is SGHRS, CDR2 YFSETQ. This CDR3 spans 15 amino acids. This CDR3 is CASSVGQGDNEKLFF. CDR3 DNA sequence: TGCGCCAGCAGCGTGGGACAGGGAGATAATGAAAAACTGTTTTTT.

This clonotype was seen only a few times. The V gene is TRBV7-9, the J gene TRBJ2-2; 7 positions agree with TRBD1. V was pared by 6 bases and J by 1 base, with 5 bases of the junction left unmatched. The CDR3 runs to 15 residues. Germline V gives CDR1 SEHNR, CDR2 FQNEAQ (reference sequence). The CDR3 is CASSPRTGNTGELFF. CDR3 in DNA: TGTGCCAGCAGTCCCCGGACAGGGAACACCGGGGAGCTGTTTTTT.

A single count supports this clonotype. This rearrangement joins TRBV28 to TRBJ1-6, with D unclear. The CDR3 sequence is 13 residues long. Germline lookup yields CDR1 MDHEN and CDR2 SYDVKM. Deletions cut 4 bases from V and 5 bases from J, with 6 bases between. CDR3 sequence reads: CASSWGDNSPLHF. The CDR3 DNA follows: TGTGCCAGCAGTTGGGGTGATAATTCACCCCTCCACTTT.

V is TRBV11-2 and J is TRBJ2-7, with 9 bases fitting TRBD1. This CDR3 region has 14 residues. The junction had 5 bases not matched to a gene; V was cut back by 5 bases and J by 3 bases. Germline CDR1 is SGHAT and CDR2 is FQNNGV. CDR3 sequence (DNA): TGTGCCAGCAGCACCGCGGGACAGGGCTACGAGCAGTACTTC. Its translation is CASSTAGQGYEQYF.

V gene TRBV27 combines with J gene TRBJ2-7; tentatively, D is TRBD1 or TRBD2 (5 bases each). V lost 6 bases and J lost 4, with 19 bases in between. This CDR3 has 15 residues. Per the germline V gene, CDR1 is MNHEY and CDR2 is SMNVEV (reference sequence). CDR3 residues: CASRPGTDSLYEQYF. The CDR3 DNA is TGTGCCAGCAGGCCAGGGACGGACTCGTTATACGAGCAGTACTTC.

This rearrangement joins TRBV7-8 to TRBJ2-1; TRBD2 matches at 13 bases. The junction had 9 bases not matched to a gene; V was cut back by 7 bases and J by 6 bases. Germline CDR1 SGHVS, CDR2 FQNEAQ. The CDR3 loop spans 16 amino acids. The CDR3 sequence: CASTEGGLAGFNEQFF. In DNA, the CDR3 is TGTGCCAGCACAGAGGGGGGACTAGCGGGATTCAATGAGCAGTTCTTC.

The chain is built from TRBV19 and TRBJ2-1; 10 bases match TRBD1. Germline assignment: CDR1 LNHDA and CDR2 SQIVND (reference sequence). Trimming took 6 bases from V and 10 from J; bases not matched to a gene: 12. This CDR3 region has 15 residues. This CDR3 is CASSDGDRGYREQFF. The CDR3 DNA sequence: TGTGCCAGTAGCGACGGGGACAGGGGCTATAGAGAGCAGTTCTTC.

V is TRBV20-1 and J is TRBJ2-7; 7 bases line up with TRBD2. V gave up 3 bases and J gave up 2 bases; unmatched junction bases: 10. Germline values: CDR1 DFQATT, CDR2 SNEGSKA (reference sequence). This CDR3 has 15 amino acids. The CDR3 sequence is CSASLASGQPYEQYF. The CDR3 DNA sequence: TGCAGTGCTAGTTTGGCTAGCGGTCAGCCCTACGAGCAGTACTTC.

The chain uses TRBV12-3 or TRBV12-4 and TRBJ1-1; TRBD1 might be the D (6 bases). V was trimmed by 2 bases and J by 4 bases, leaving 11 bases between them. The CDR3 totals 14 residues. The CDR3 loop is CASSLQGMVTEAFF. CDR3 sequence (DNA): TGTGCCAGCAGTTTACAGGGGATGGTCACTGAAGCTTTCTTT.

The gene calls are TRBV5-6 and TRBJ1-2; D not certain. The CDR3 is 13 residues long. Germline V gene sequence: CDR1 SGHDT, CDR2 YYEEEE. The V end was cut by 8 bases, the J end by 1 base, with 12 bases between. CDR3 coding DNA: TGTGCCAGTGAAGGAATAGATAACTATGGCTACACCTTC. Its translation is CASEGIDNYGYTF.

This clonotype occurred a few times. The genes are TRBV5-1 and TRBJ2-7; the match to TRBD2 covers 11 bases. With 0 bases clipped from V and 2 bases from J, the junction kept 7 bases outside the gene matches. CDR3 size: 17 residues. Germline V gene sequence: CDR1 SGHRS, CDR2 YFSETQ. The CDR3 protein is CASSLDASGGYTYEQYF. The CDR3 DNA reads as TGCGCCAGCAGCTTGGATGCTAGCGGGGGGTATACCTACGAGCAGTACTTC.

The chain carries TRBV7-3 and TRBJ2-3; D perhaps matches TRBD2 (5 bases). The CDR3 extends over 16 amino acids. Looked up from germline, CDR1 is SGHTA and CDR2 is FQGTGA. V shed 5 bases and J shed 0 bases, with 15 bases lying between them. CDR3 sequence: CASSLNNRGSTDTQYF. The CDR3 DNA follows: TGTGCCAGCAGCCTTAATAACAGAGGGAGCACAGATACGCAGTATTTT.

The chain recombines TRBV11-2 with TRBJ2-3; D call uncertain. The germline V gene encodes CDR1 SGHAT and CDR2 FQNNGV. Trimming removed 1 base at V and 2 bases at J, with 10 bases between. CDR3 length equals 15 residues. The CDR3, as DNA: TGTGCCAGCAGCTTAGTTGGGCAGATCACAGATACGCAGTATTTT. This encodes CASSLVGQITDTQYF.

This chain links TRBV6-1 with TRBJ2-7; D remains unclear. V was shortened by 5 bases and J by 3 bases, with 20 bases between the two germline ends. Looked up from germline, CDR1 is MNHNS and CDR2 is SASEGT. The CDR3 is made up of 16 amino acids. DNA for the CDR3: TGTGCCAGCAGTACCAAAGTATGGGGTACCTTCTACGAGCAGTACTTC. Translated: CASSTKVWGTFYEQYF.

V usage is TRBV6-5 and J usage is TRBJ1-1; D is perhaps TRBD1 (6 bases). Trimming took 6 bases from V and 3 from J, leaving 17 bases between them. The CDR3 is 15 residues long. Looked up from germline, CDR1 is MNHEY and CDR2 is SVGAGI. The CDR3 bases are TGTGCCAGCAGCTTCCACTCGGGGGCCGACACTGAAGCTTTCTTT. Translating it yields CASSFHSGADTEAFF.

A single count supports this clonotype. The CDR3 sequence: CASSQDREGNSPLHF. As DNA, the CDR3 is TGCGCCAGCAGCCAAGACAGGGAAGGGAATTCACCCCTCCACTTT. V and J are TRBV4-1 and TRBJ1-6; a weak D match, TRBD1 (5 bases). Trimming cost V 0 bases and J 7 bases, with 10 bases left between them. This CDR3 region has 15 residues. The V gene's germline CDR1 is MGHRA and CDR2 YSYEKL.

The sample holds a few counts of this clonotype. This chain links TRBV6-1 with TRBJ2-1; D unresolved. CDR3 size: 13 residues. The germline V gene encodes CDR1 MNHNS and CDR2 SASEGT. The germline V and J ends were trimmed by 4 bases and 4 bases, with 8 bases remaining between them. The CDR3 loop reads CASSASIYNEQFF. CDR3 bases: TGTGCCAGCAGTGCTTCTATATACAATGAGCAGTTCTTC.

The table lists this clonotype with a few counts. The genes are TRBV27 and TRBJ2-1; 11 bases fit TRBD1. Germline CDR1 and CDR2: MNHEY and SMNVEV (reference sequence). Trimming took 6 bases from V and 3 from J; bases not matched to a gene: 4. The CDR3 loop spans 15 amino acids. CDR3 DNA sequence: TGTGCCAGCAGCTTAGGGACAGGGGGCTACAATGAGCAGTTCTTC. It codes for CASSLGTGGYNEQFF.